These 24 T cell receptor beta chains share one sample of origin, sequenced in a study of OX40 agonist ivuxolimab in advanced cancers. Sequencing was performed with immunoSEQ multiplex PCR; in TCRdb, only in-frame clones are kept and a portion is missing. The table lists under 70,000 clones, approximately 81% of them singletons. This specimen consisted of CD4+ or CD8+ T cells sorted from blood, obtained in a trial of the OX40 agonist ivuxolimab. The receptor set was obtained from an adult with an advanced solid tumor such as melanoma, head and neck, liver or kidney cancer.

V and J are TRBV28 and TRBJ2-3, with 7 bases fitting TRBD2. CDR1 is MDHEN, CDR2 SYDVKM, per germline. V lost 7 bases and J lost 1; bases outside the gene matches: 5. The CDR3 contains 14 residues. In DNA form, the CDR3 reads TGTGCCAGCAAAACGGGAGGCGGCACAGATACGCAGTATTTT. Amino acids: CASKTGGGTDTQYF.

The chain combines TRBV4-1 with TRBJ1-6, with TRBD1 matching 9 bases. This CDR3 contains 17 residues. J was trimmed by 6 bases and V by 2 bases; bases with no gene match: 8. In germline, CDR1 is MGHRA, CDR2 YSYEKL. The CDR3 sequence is CASSQPPGQGPNSPLHF. CDR3 in DNA: TGCGCCAGCAGCCAACCGCCGGGACAGGGACCTAATTCACCCCTCCACTTT.

The J gene is TRBJ1-2, the V gene TRBV19; D remains ambiguous. CDR3 size: 12 residues. V was clipped by 3 bases and J by 4 bases, with 6 bases between them. Germline V lookup: CDR1 LNHDA, CDR2 SQIVND (reference sequence). This CDR3 is CASSISVYGYTF. In DNA form, the CDR3 reads TGTGCCAGTAGTATTTCCGTCTATGGCTACACCTTC. Supplemented by reference TRBV19 and TRBJ1-2, the full variable domain reads DGGITQSPKYLFRKEGQNVTLSCEQNLNHDAMYWYRQDPGQGLRLIYYSQIVNDFQKGDIAEGYSVSREKKESFPLTVTSAQKNPTAFYLCASSISVYGYTFGSGTRLTVV.

The rearrangement joins TRBV6-1 to TRBJ1-4; D is unclear. From germline, CDR1 is MNHNS and CDR2 SASEGT. This CDR3 has 15 amino acids. V shed 1 base and J shed 3 bases, with 9 bases lying between them. CDR3 residues: CASSEGDTANEKLFF. Here the CDR3 DNA reads TGTGCCAGCAGTGAAGGAGATACGGCTAATGAAAAACTGTTTTTT.

The chain uses TRBV28 and TRBJ2-7, with 11 bases matching TRBD2. J gave up 1 base and V 6 bases, and 2 bases lay outside the gene matches. Germline CDR1 and CDR2: MDHEN and SYDVKM. CDR3 length: 14 residues. The CDR3 DNA reads as TGTGCCAGCAGACTAGCGGGAGTTTCCTACGAGCAGTACTTC. Encoded protein: CASRLAGVSYEQYF. Full variable domain (remainder filled in from reference TRBV28 and TRBJ2-7): DVKVTQSSRYLVKRTGEKVFLECVQDMDHENMFWYRQDPGLGLRLIYFSYDVKMKEKGDIPEGYSVSREKKERFSLILESASTNQTSMYLCASRLAGVSYEQYFGPGTRLTVT.

V gene TRBV4-2 combines with J gene TRBJ1-5; 8 bases are shared with TRBD1. V was clipped by 4 bases and J by 6 bases; unmatched bases: 5. This CDR3 contains 14 residues. CDR1 LGHNA and CDR2 YNFKEQ come from the germline V gene. The CDR3 reads CASSLTQGGQPQHF. CDR3 nucleotides: TGTGCCAGCAGCCTGACACAGGGGGGTCAGCCCCAGCATTTT.

This clone is medium-sized within its sample. The chain joins TRBV18 to TRBJ1-3; TRBD1 matches at 7 bases. Trimming took 4 bases from V and 0 from J; bases not matched to a gene: 3. The CDR3 length is 15 residues. Germline V gene sequence: CDR1 KGHSH, CDR2 LQKENI. The CDR3 DNA reads as TGTGCCAGCTCACTCCAGGGGGACTCTGGAAACACCATATATTTT. Translating it yields CASSLQGDSGNTIYF. Looking up the rest from reference TRBV18 and TRBJ1-3 gives the full variable domain: NAGVMQNPRHLVRRRGQEARLRCSPMKGHSHVYWYRQLPEEGLKFMVYLQKENIIDESGMPKERFSAEFPKEGPSILRIQQVVRGDSAAYFCASSLQGDSGNTIYFGEGSWLTVV.

The chain carries TRBV5-5 and TRBJ1-2, with 10 nucleotides matching TRBD1. Germline CDR1 and CDR2: SGHKS and YYEKEE (reference sequence). J lost 3 bases, V lost 4 bases, and 3 bases had no gene match. CDR3 length: 14 amino acids. The CDR3 loop reads CASSRGTGDYGYTF. CDR3 coding DNA: TGTGCCAGCAGCCGGGGGACAGGGGACTATGGCTACACCTTC. Looking up the rest from reference TRBV5-5 and TRBJ1-2 gives the full variable domain: DAGVTQSPTHLIKTRGQQVTLRCSPISGHKSVSWYQQVLGQGPQFIFQYYEKEERGRGNFPDRFSARQFPNYSSELNVNALLLGDSALYLCASSRGTGDYGYTFGSGTRLTVV.

V usage is TRBV6-1 and J usage is TRBJ2-1; 8 positions agree with TRBD2. This CDR3 contains 13 residues. Trimming removed 6 bases from V and 9 bases from J; junction bases left unmatched: 7. Germline values: CDR1 MNHNS, CDR2 SASEGT. The CDR3 is CASRLGLVREQFF. As DNA, the CDR3 is TGTGCCAGCAGATTGGGACTAGTTCGTGAGCAGTTCTTC.

This chain links TRBV7-3 with TRBJ1-2, with a possible D match to TRBD1 (6 bases). V lost 5 bases, J lost 8 bases, and 15 bases lay in between. The CDR3 covers 13 residues. Germline V gene lookup returns CDR1 SGHTA and CDR2 FQGTGA. For the CDR3, the DNA is TGTGCCAGCAGCCCCCTGGGGGGCGCGGGCTACACCTTC. As protein: CASSPLGGAGYTF. Drawing the rest from reference TRBV7-3 and TRBJ1-2, the complete variable domain is GAGVSQTPSNKVTEKGKYVELRCDPISGHTALYWYRQSLGQGPEFLIYFQGTGAADDSGLPNDRFFAVRPEGSVSTLKIQRTERGDSAVYLCASSPLGGAGYTFGSGTRLTVV.

This sequence joins TRBV19 and TRBJ1-1, with 10 bases identical to TRBD1. Trimming at V came to 10 bases and at J to 3 bases, leaving 5 bases not matched to a gene. CDR1 and CDR2 (germline): LNHDA, SQIVND (reference sequence). The CDR3 runs to 13 residues. The CDR3 DNA reads TGTGCCACCCGGGGGACAGGGGACACTGAAGCTTTCTTT. Its translation: CATRGTGDTEAFF.

This clone has more than one count but fewer than ten. V gene TRBV7-2 combines with J gene TRBJ1-4; TRBD1 aligns across 7 bases. This CDR3 spans 12 amino acids. Germline-derived CDR1 and CDR2 are SGHTA and FQGNSA. V gave up 0 bases and J gave up 13 bases; unmatched junction bases: 2. The CDR3 loop reads CASSLATGILFF. The CDR3 nucleotides are TGTGCCAGCAGCTTAGCGACAGGGATACTGTTTTTT.

This clone was recorded a few times. The gene calls are TRBV29-1 and TRBJ1-1, with TRBD1 matching over 8 bases. Germline CDR1 and CDR2: SQVTM and ANQGSEA. The CDR3 is 15 residues long. The J segment lost 2 bases and the V segment lost 2 bases, leaving 7 bases of the junction unmatched. This CDR3 reads CSVERPRGRNTEAFF. The CDR3 region has the DNA TGCAGCGTTGAAAGGCCCAGGGGGCGTAACACTGAAGCTTTCTTT.

This sequence joins TRBV6-5 and TRBJ1-1, with D unresolved. V gave up 0 bases and J gave up 8 bases, with 10 bases separating them. This CDR3 comprises 13 residues. Germline CDR1 MNHEY, CDR2 SVGAGI. CDR3 region: CASSYSSSYEAFF. The CDR3 DNA reads as TGTGCCAGCAGTTACTCGAGCAGTTACGAAGCTTTCTTT.

The chain carries TRBV4-1 and TRBJ2-1; D possibly corresponds to TRBD2 (6 bases). The CDR3 has 15 residues. Per germline, CDR1 MGHRA and CDR2 YSYEKL. Trimming left V 3 bases short and J 6 bases short, with 15 bases between. Here the CDR3 reads CASSHRLEWRNEQFF. In DNA form, the CDR3 reads TGCGCCAGCAGCCACCGACTAGAATGGCGCAATGAGCAGTTCTTC.

The chain is built from TRBV6-1 and TRBJ1-2; weak D call: TRBD1 (5 bases). CDR1 and CDR2 (germline): MNHNS, SASEGT. Trimming took 4 bases from V and 0 from J, leaving 6 bases between them. This CDR3 comprises 13 residues. CDR3 loop: CASSAGTNYGYTF. The CDR3, as DNA: TGTGCCAGCAGTGCAGGGACTAACTATGGCTACACCTTC.

The chain couples TRBV28 to TRBJ2-1; 7 positions match TRBD2. This CDR3 contains 17 residues. The germline gives CDR1 MDHEN, CDR2 SYDVKM. V was clipped by 7 bases and J by 6 bases; unmatched bases: 18. The CDR3 spells CASTLSGLGMGGNEQFF. Here the CDR3 DNA reads TGTGCCAGCACCCTTAGCGGGTTGGGAATGGGGGGCAATGAGCAGTTCTTC. Based on the CDR3 plus reference TRBV28 and TRBJ2-1, the full variable domain is DVKVTQSSRYLVKRTGEKVFLECVQDMDHENMFWYRQDPGLGLRLIYFSYDVKMKEKGDIPEGYSVSREKKERFSLILESASTNQTSMYLCASTLSGLGMGGNEQFFGPGTRLTVL.

This clone has a single count. CDR3 DNA sequence: TGTGCCAGCAGACACGGACAGGCAACTAATGAAAAACTGTTTTTT. This gives the protein CASRHGQATNEKLFF. The chain combines TRBV6-6 with TRBJ1-4; TRBD1 matches at 7 bases. CDR3 size: 15 residues. V trimming: 6 bases; J trimming: 0 bases; junction bases outside the gene matches: 4. Germline V CDR1 and CDR2: MNHNY, SVGAGI (reference sequence).

This clone was found once. The gene calls are TRBV28 and TRBJ1-2; TRBD1 aligns across 8 bases. Trimming at V came to 6 bases and at J to 8 bases, leaving 8 bases not matched to a gene. Germline CDR1 MDHEN, CDR2 SYDVKM. The CDR3 has 13 residues. This CDR3 reads CASRQDRAEGYTF. The DNA of the CDR3 is TGTGCCAGCAGGCAGGACAGGGCCGAGGGCTACACCTTC.

The chain employs TRBV7-9 and TRBJ2-2, with D perhaps assigned TRBD1 or TRBD2 (5 bases each). The V and J ends lost 6 bases and 4 bases respectively, with 18 bases between them. Germline V gene sequence: CDR1 SEHNR, CDR2 FQNEAQ (reference sequence). The CDR3 consists of 16 residues. The CDR3 DNA reads as TGTGCCAGCAGTTCTGTTTGGGGGTTCATCACCGGGGAGCTGTTTTTT. Translating it yields CASSSVWGFITGELFF. Looking up the rest from reference TRBV7-9 and TRBJ2-2 gives the full variable domain: DTGVSQNPRHKITKRGQNVTFRCDPISEHNRLYWYRQTLGQGPEFLTYFQNEAQLEKSRLLSDRFSAERPKGSFSTLEIQRTEQGDSAMYLCASSSVWGFITGELFFGEGSRLTVL.

This clone was found a few times. The CDR3 here is CASSAQGINSPLHF. In DNA, the CDR3 is TGTGCCAGCAGCGCACAGGGCATTAATTCACCCCTCCACTTT. V gene TRBV7-2 combines with J gene TRBJ1-6; D possibly corresponds to TRBD1 (6 bases). The CDR3 is 14 amino acids. In germline, CDR1 is SGHTA, CDR2 FQGNSA. With 5 bases removed from V and 6 bases from J, the gap between germline ends came to 11 bases. The full variable domain, with the rest looked up from reference TRBV7-2 and TRBJ1-6, is GAGVSQSPSNKVTEKGKDVELRCDPISGHTALYWYRQSLGQGLEFLIYFQGNSAPDKSGLPSDRFSAERTGGSVSTLTIQRTQQEDSAVYLCASSAQGINSPLHFGNGTRLTVT.

V is TRBV6-6 and J is TRBJ1-6; 8 bases match TRBD1. Germline V gene lookup returns CDR1 MNHNY and CDR2 SVGAGI (reference sequence). CDR3 length: 15 residues. V lost 0 bases, J lost 10 bases, and 5 bases stayed unmatched. Here the CDR3 reads CASSYSGQGGSPLHF. The CDR3 coding sequence is TGTGCCAGCAGTTACTCCGGACAGGGAGGGTCACCCCTCCACTTT.

The chain combines TRBV12-5 with TRBJ1-5; tentatively, D is TRBD1 (6 bases). The CDR3 spans 13 residues. Germline CDR1 is LGHNT and CDR2 is FRNRAP. The ends were cut back, 7 bases at V and 2 bases at J, with 9 bases in the middle. CDR3 nucleotide sequence: TGTGCTAGTGCTAGGGGGGGCAATCAGCCCCAGCATTTT. Translating gives CASARGGNQPQHF.

The chain couples TRBV7-2 to TRBJ2-5; 7 nucleotides match TRBD2. V gave up 4 bases and J gave up 6 bases; unmatched junction bases: 8. Germline assignment: CDR1 SGHTA and CDR2 FQGNSA. The length of the CDR3 is 14 residues. Here the CDR3 DNA reads TGTGCCAGCAGCTCGAGGGGAGGGCCCAAGACCCAGTACTTC. Protein sequence: CASSSRGGPKTQYF. Complete variable domain (other parts from reference TRBV7-2 and TRBJ2-5): GAGVSQSPSNKVTEKGKDVELRCDPISGHTALYWYRQSLGQGLEFLIYFQGNSAPDKSGLPSDRFSAERTGGSVSTLTIQRTQQEDSAVYLCASSSRGGPKTQYFGPGTRLLVL.